What follows are 25 T cell receptor beta chains derived from one specimen sequenced in a study of prognosis after radiotherapy for stage I lung cancer. The study amplified the TCR beta CDR3 region from genomic DNA. This amplification was carried out by two rounds of multiplex PCR. Primers specific to each TRBV and TRBJ gene were used in first-round PCR. TCRdb analysed the multiplex PCR reads with MiXCR anew, one entry per CDR3 protein. The sample yields around 20,000 distinct CDR3 sequences, about 60% seen once. The specimen was PBMCs, collected before or after stereotactic body radiation therapy (not recorded which). These receptors all come from a donor over 45 with non-small cell lung cancer.

By its share, this clonotype is medium-sized (0.01 to 0.1%). J is TRBJ2-7 and V is TRBV30, with D tentatively TRBD1 (5 bases). Trimming removed 2 bases from V and 0 bases from J, with 8 bases in between. The length of the CDR3 is 13 residues. Looked up from germline, CDR1 is GTSNPN and CDR2 is SVGIG (reference sequence). CDR3 coding DNA: TGTGCCTGGAGTCCCGACAGCTCCTACGAGCAGTACTTC. This gives the protein CAWSPDSSYEQYF.

Turning to this clonotype: An end of the junction does not agree with germline; a read error may underlie this. The V call is TRBV6-9, the J call TRBJ2-1; no definite D call. Looked up from germline, CDR1 is MNHGY and CDR2 is SVAAGI. The CDR3 has 15 residues. The CDR3 spells CAISSLGPPCSEQFF. The CDR3 nucleotides read TGTGCCATCAGTTCTCTCGGGCCCCCCTGTAGTGAGCAGTTCTTC.

This clonotype occurred many times. The chain links TRBV12-5 to TRBJ1-1; no reliable D call. V was trimmed by 0 bases and J by 5 bases, leaving 7 bases between them. CDR1 and CDR2 from the germline V gene are LGHNT and FRNRAP. CDR3 size: 13 residues. CDR3 in DNA: TGTGCTAGTGGTTTGGTAGGGTGGACTGAAGCTTTCTTT. This sequence encodes CASGLVGWTEAFF.

A note on this clonotype: This clone may be a read error of a much larger clone one base away. The genes are TRBV28 and TRBJ2-7; 13 positions agree with TRBD2. CDR3 length equals 15 residues. Germline lookup yields CDR1 MDHEN and CDR2 SYDVKM. The CDR3 loop reads CAGSSHGLAGVEKYF. The CDR3 coding sequence is TGTGCCGGCAGTTCACACGGACTAGCGGGAGTCGAGAAGTACTTC.

This sequence joins TRBV6-1 and TRBJ2-6; TRBD2 matches at 7 bases. Germline trimming cut 5 bases from V and 11 bases from J; bases unmatched to any gene: 12. The CDR3 has 15 amino acids. CDR1 and CDR2 (germline): MNHNS, SASEGT. CDR3 amino acids: CASSPVPGGMYVLTF. In nucleotides, the CDR3 is TGTGCCAGCAGTCCCGTCCCGGGAGGCATGTACGTCCTGACTTTC.

Ten or more counts support this clonotype. The CDR3 nucleotides are TGTGCCAGCAGTGAATCTACGCATGGCTACACCTTC. It codes for CASSESTHGYTF. The chain links TRBV25-1 to TRBJ1-2; D unresolved. V lost 1 base and J lost 6, with 6 bases in between. The germline CDR1 and CDR2 sequences are MGHDK and SYGVNS. The CDR3 sequence is 12 residues long.

The rearrangement links TRBV3-2 to TRBJ2-7; the D call TRBD1 from the table was never checked on the DNA. TRBV3-2 is tagged as a pseudogene. The CDR3 totals 14 residues. CDR3 residues: CASPRGPISYEQYF. CDR3 coding DNA: TGTGCCAGCCCCAGGGGGCCCATCTCCTACGAGCAGTACTTC.

The chain employs TRBV28 and TRBJ2-1; the match to TRBD2 covers 7 bases. In germline, CDR1 is MDHEN, CDR2 SYDVKM. J lost 7 bases, V lost 7 bases, and 13 bases had no gene match. This CDR3 spans 15 amino acids. In nucleotides, the CDR3 is TGTGCCAGCATTTCCCAGGGACTATCCACGAATGAGCAGTTCTTC. This translates into CASISQGLSTNEQFF.

This clonotype occurred many times. This chain links TRBV20-1 with TRBJ2-5; 8 positions match TRBD1. The CDR3 runs 13 residues. Germline trimming cut 5 bases from V and 5 bases from J; bases unmatched to any gene: 7. Germline lookup yields CDR1 DFQATT and CDR2 SNEGSKA (reference sequence). The CDR3, as DNA: TGCAGTGCTGGCTCAGGGGGCGGGGAGACCCAGTACTTC. This gives the protein CSAGSGGGETQYF.

V and J are TRBV6-2 or TRBV6-3 and TRBJ1-5; no clear D. With 11 bases removed from V and 3 bases from J, the gap between germline ends came to 11 bases. Germline V gives CDR1 MNHEY, CDR2 SVGEGT. The CDR3 is 12 amino acids. The CDR3 here is CAVSYINQPQHF. In DNA form, the CDR3 reads TGTGCCGTTTCCTATATCAATCAGCCCCAGCATTTT.

A word on this clonotype: The limits of the CDR3 on the DNA are not certain, so only TCRdb's listed CDR3 is given. The chain joins TRBV6-1 to TRBJ1-2; the listed D gene, TRBD1, was not tested against the DNA. The germline V gene encodes CDR1 MNHNS and CDR2 SASEGT. The CDR3 extends over 17 residues, inclusive of both ends. The CDR3 reads CATIGQRQGQNNYGCTF.

Remarks on this clonotype: It is likely a read error: a sequence one base away is far more abundant. The V call is TRBV6-5, the J call TRBJ2-7; tentative D call: TRBD2 (5 bases). CDR3 length: 10 residues. CDR1 is MNHEY and CDR2 is SVGAGI in the germline V gene. Trimming left V 10 bases short and J 6 bases short, with 10 bases between. CDR3 region: CAIRGVEQYF. The CDR3 DNA reads TGTGCCATTCGGGGAGTCGAGCAGTACTTC.

The table lists this clonotype with many counts. V usage is TRBV3-1 and J usage is TRBJ2-6; weak D call: TRBD2 (5 bases). CDR1 and CDR2 from the germline V gene are LGHDT and YNNKEL (reference sequence). CDR3 length: 16 residues. The V end was cut by 4 bases, the J end by 4 bases, with 14 bases between. CDR3 nucleotides: TGTGCCAGCAGCCCGCGGCCCGGGATGGGGGCCAACGTCCTGACTTTC. Translating gives CASSPRPGMGANVLTF.

This clonotype was detected many times. The chain employs TRBV25-1 and TRBJ2-5; 7 positions agree with TRBD2. CDR1 is MGHDK, CDR2 SYGVNS, per germline. The CDR3 extends over 13 amino acids. Trimming cost V 4 bases and J 3 bases; bases outside gene matches: 2. The CDR3 DNA follows: TGTGCCAGCAGTGTGGGGGGGAAAGAGACCCAGTACTTC. It translates to CASSVGGKETQYF.

By its share, this clonotype is medium-sized. The chain recombines TRBV11-3 with TRBJ1-2; D remains unclear. Germline V gives CDR1 SGHNT, CDR2 YENEEA. This CDR3 has 11 amino acids. Trimming took off 10 bases at V and 4 bases at J, with 10 bases between the two ends. DNA of the CDR3: TGTGCCACCCAGGACGGCTATGGCTACACCTTC. Protein sequence: CATQDGYGYTF. The full variable domain, with the rest looked up from reference TRBV11-3 and TRBJ1-2, is EAGVVQSPRYKIIEKKQPVAFWCNPISGHNTLYWYLQNLGQGPELLIRYENEEAVDDSQLPKDRFSAERLKGVDSTLKIQPAELGDSAVYLCATQDGYGYTFGSGTRLTVV.

This clonotype was seen more than once but under ten times. At one of its ends the junction is not consistent with the germline gene, which may arise from a read error. The chain combines TRBV12-3 or TRBV12-4 with TRBJ2-6; maybe TRBD2 (5 bases). This CDR3 contains 19 residues. CDR3 sequence: CASISGRAFSHSVANVLTF. In nucleotides, the CDR3 is TGTGCCAGCATCAGCGGTAGGGCTTTCTCACACTCTGTGGCCAACGTCCTGACTTTC.

This chain joins TRBV7-2 and TRBJ1-2; D is uncertain. The V gene's germline CDR1 is SGHTA and CDR2 FQGNSA. V lost 5 bases, J lost 3 bases, and 19 bases lay in between. This CDR3 region has 16 residues. The CDR3 region has the DNA TGTGCCAGCAGCCTGGCCGGGATTACACTGGACTATGGCTACACCTTC. Protein product: CASSLAGITLDYGYTF.

This clonotype was found once. This chain uses TRBV2 with TRBJ2-3; unclear D gene. The CDR3 covers 11 residues. The germline gives CDR1 SNHLY, CDR2 FYNNEI. V lost 6 bases to trimming and J lost 0 bases, with 1 base between them. The CDR3 reads CASRSTDTQYF. CDR3 DNA sequence: TGTGCCAGCAGAAGCACAGATACGCAGTATTTT.

This chain joins TRBV7-9 and TRBJ2-1; D might be TRBD2 (5 bases). There are 15 residues in the CDR3. Germline CDR1 and CDR2: SEHNR and FQNEAQ (reference sequence). Trimming stripped 4 bases from V and 8 bases from J, with 18 bases between. The CDR3 protein is CASSSLRTPGDEQFF. CDR3 coding DNA: TGTGCCAGCAGCTCGCTGAGGACTCCCGGAGATGAGCAGTTCTTC.

Regarding this clonotype: Given a far larger clone just one base away, this is likely a sequencing read error. The gene calls are TRBV6-4 and TRBJ2-1; D gene ambiguous. The V gene lost 10 bases and the J gene lost 5 bases, with 18 bases spanning the gap. Germline CDR1 is MRHNA and CDR2 is SNTAGT. The CDR3 is made up of 14 amino acids. CDR3 loop: CATHGPWEDNEQFF. DNA of the CDR3: TGTGCCACCCACGGGCCGTGGGAAGACAATGAGCAGTTCTTC.

The chain employs TRBV4-1 and TRBJ1-2; maybe TRBD1 (5 bases). Germline values: CDR1 MGHRA, CDR2 YSYEKL. The CDR3 runs 15 residues. Trimming took 3 bases from V and 1 from J, leaving 12 bases between them. CDR3 in amino acids: CASSHEPTVNYGYTF. In DNA, the CDR3 is TGCGCCAGCAGCCATGAACCGACAGTTAACTATGGCTACACCTTC.

This clonotype is medium-sized by share. The rearrangement uses TRBV27 and TRBJ2-7, with 12 bases lining up with TRBD2. CDR3 length: 16 amino acids. Germline values: CDR1 MNHEY, CDR2 SMNVEV (reference sequence). V gave up 5 bases and J gave up 5 bases; unmatched junction bases: 10. The chain's CDR3 is CASSGTSGPFWNEQYF. DNA of the CDR3: TGTGCCAGCAGTGGGACTAGCGGGCCCTTCTGGAACGAGCAGTACTTC.

About this clonotype itself: A far larger clone is a single base away, which makes a read error likely. CDR3 sequence: CASSSQPGAYEQYF. The CDR3 region has the DNA TGTGCCAGCAGCTCCCAGCCGGGGGCCTACGAGCAGTACTTC. V is TRBV7-9 and J is TRBJ2-7, with D possibly being TRBD2 (6 bases). Deletions cut 4 bases from V and 2 bases from J, with 12 bases between. Germline values: CDR1 SEHNR, CDR2 FQNEAQ (reference sequence). The CDR3 length is 14 residues. Based on the CDR3 plus reference TRBV7-9 and TRBJ2-7, the full variable domain is DTGVSQNPRHKITKRGQNVTFRCDPISEHNRLYWYRQTLGQGPEFLTYFQNEAQLEKSRLLSDRFSAERPKGSFSTLEIQRTEQGDSAMYLCASSSQPGAYEQYFGPGTRLTVT.

This clonotype was recorded at least ten times. The chain uses TRBV2 and TRBJ2-7, with 7 bases aligning to TRBD1. V gave up 6 bases and J gave up 9 bases; unmatched junction bases: 8. The CDR3 is made up of 12 amino acids. Germline loops: CDR1 SNHLY, CDR2 FYNNEI. CDR3 coding DNA: TGTGCCAGCAGCCGGGACAGTCCGGGGCAGTACTTC. Protein product: CASSRDSPGQYF.

This clonotype counts as medium-sized (0.01 to 0.1%). The chain couples TRBV30 to TRBJ1-5; possibly TRBD1 for D (5 bases). Germline CDR1 and CDR2: GTSNPN and SVGIG (reference sequence). The CDR3 spans 14 residues. Between the trimmed V and J ends, which lost 5 bases and 0 bases, there was a span of 11 bases. The DNA for the CDR3 is TGTGCCTGGGGGGGGTTATATAGCAATCAGCCCCAGCATTTT. This sequence encodes CAWGGLYSNQPQHF.